The 30 T cell receptor beta chains below all came from one sample that was sequenced in a study of T cells in Graves' hyperthyroidism and ophthalmopathy. Template material for amplifying TCR beta CDR3 regions consisted of RNA transcripts. The HTBI primer set drove a first-round RT-PCR of the TCR CDR3. TCRdb used MiXCR to reprocess the multiplex PCR reads, holding one entry per CDR3 protein. The repertoire holds a few hundred thousand distinct CDR3 sequences, roughly a fifth seen once, with under 40% in the top ten. Sequenced material: blood. Receptors originate from a man in his fifties with Graves' ophthalmopathy.

Only a few counts were recorded for this clonotype. The genes are TRBV2 and TRBJ2-3, with D unresolved. Germline assignment: CDR1 SNHLY and CDR2 FYNNEI. This CDR3 contains 14 residues. Trimming removed 9 bases at V and 0 bases at J, with 13 bases between. CDR3 loop: CASGPDSSTDTQYF. CDR3 nucleotide sequence: TGTGCCAGTGGTCCAGACTCTAGCACAGATACGCAGTATTTT.

Ten or more counts support this clonotype. V is TRBV7-9 and J is TRBJ1-5; D is possibly TRBD1 (5 bases). V lost 5 bases and J 2 bases, leaving 19 bases between the germline ends. The CDR3 totals 17 residues. From germline, CDR1 is SEHNR and CDR2 FQNEAQ (reference sequence). For the CDR3, the DNA is TGTGCCAGCAGCCCCGGCCCTCGGGACTGGGGCAATCAGCCCCAGCATTTT. Protein sequence: CASSPGPRDWGNQPQHF.

Ten or more counts support this clonotype. The rearrangement joins TRBV2 to TRBJ2-6; TRBD1 is a possible D gene (6 bases). Germline CDR1 reads SNHLY; CDR2 reads FYNNEI. With 3 bases removed from V and 4 bases from J, the gap between germline ends came to 16 bases. The CDR3 contains 17 residues. The CDR3 DNA reads as TGTGCCAGCAGTGAGACGGGACACCGAGCCGGGGCCAACGTCCTGACTTTC. Encoded protein: CASSETGHRAGANVLTF.

V is TRBV20-1 and J is TRBJ2-3, with D perhaps matching TRBD1 or TRBD2 (5 bases each). The V and J ends lost 2 bases and 4 bases respectively, with 19 bases between them. CDR1 is DFQATT and CDR2 is SNEGSKA in the germline V gene (reference sequence). The CDR3 runs 16 residues. The DNA of the CDR3 is TGCAGTGCTAGATGGGGTCGGGGCTACACCTCAGATACGCAGTATTTT. This gives the protein CSARWGRGYTSDTQYF.

CDR3 coding DNA: TGCGCCAGCAGCATTCCGGGCGGCACCGGGGAGCTGTTTTTT. It codes for CASSIPGGTGELFF. The chain employs TRBV5-1 and TRBJ2-2; unclear D gene. CDR3 length equals 14 residues. Germline V gives CDR1 SGHRS, CDR2 YFSETQ. V lost 4 bases and J lost 4, with 11 bases in between.

About this clonotype itself: Its ends do not fully match the called genes, so a read error is possible. The J gene is TRBJ1-3, the V gene TRBV2, with no clear D. This CDR3 spans 13 amino acids. Germline CDR1 SNHLY, CDR2 FYNNEI. Here the CDR3 reads CASSLDPGNTIYF. The CDR3 nucleotides are TGCGCCAGCAGTCTTGACCCTGGAAACACCATATATTTT.

This clonotype was counted a few times. Germline and junction disagree at one end, which may indicate a read error. The chain is built from TRBV20-1 and TRBJ2-3; tentative D call: TRBD2 (5 bases). The germline V gene has CDR1 DFQATT and CDR2 SNEGSKA (reference sequence). CDR3 size: 17 residues. This CDR3 reads CGASSGSAQIRTDTQYF. CDR3 sequence (DNA): TGCGGTGCTTCGAGCGGTTCTGCACAGATCCGCACAGATACGCAGTATTTT.

This clonotype showed up many times. The chain carries TRBV7-2 and TRBJ1-4, with D maybe TRBD1 (5 bases). The germline CDR1 and CDR2 sequences are SGHTA and FQGNSA. The CDR3 is 13 residues long. The V gene lost 5 bases and the J gene lost 4 bases, with 8 bases spanning the gap. DNA for the CDR3: TGTGCCAGCAGCCCGGGGGTTAATGAAAAACTGTTTTTT. This sequence encodes CASSPGVNEKLFF.

This clonotype was found a few times. V usage is TRBV7-6 and J usage is TRBJ1-5; D remains ambiguous. This CDR3 is built from 15 residues. Germline V gene lookup returns CDR1 SGHVS and CDR2 FNYEAQ. Trimming stripped 0 bases from V and 7 bases from J, with 13 bases between. In DNA, the CDR3 is TGTGCCAGCAGCTTAGCGCCGCAGGCGCCACAGCCCCAGCATTTT. Its translation: CASSLAPQAPQPQHF. Together with reference TRBV7-6 and TRBJ1-5, the CDR3 gives the full variable domain: GAGVSQSPRYKVTKRGQDVALRCDPISGHVSLYWYRQALGQGPEFLTYFNYEAQQDKSGLPNDRFSAERPEGSISTLTIQRTEQRDSAMYRCASSLAPQAPQPQHFGDGTRLSIL.

This chain joins TRBV5-6 and TRBJ2-1; TRBD2 agrees at 8 bases. Germline trimming cut 4 bases from V and 9 bases from J; bases unmatched to any gene: 15. The CDR3 extends over 16 amino acids. Germline CDR1 SGHDT, CDR2 YYEEEE. CDR3 bases: TGTGCCAGCAGCCCGGGTCCTCGGGGGGGTCATAGTGAGCAGTTCTTC. Protein: CASSPGPRGGHSEQFF.

Notes on this clonotype: A much larger clone sits a single nucleotide away, making a read error possible. The chain employs TRBV3-1 and TRBJ2-7; D unresolved. The CDR3 extends over 12 amino acids. CDR1 is LGHDT and CDR2 is YNNKEL in the germline V gene (reference sequence). CDR3 residues: CANSRDPYEQYF. The CDR3 region has the DNA TGTGCCAACAGCCGTGACCCGTACGAGCAGTACTTC.

The chain has TRBV19 and TRBJ2-6, with unresolved D. Germline loops: CDR1 LNHDA, CDR2 SQIVND (reference sequence). The CDR3 contains 13 residues. The germline V and J ends were trimmed by 6 bases and 0 bases, with 3 bases remaining between them. The CDR3 here is CASRNSGANVLTF. The CDR3 bases are TGTGCCAGTAGAAACTCTGGGGCCAACGTCCTGACTTTC.

V gene TRBV11-2 combines with J gene TRBJ2-5; TRBD2 agrees at 13 bases. This CDR3 is built from 19 residues. Looked up from germline, CDR1 is SGHAT and CDR2 is FQNNGV. The junction had 16 bases not matched to a gene; V was cut back by 5 bases and J by 4 bases. CDR3 amino acids: CASSQDLGGLAGVRETQYF. DNA for the CDR3: TGTGCCAGCAGCCAAGACCTAGGCGGACTAGCGGGAGTGAGAGAGACCCAGTACTTC.

The sample holds a few counts of this clonotype. The V call is TRBV7-9, the J call TRBJ1-5, with D maybe TRBD1 (6 bases). This CDR3 comprises 14 residues. The V end lost 3 bases, the J end lost 5 bases, and 11 bases lay between the germline ends. Germline values: CDR1 SEHNR, CDR2 FQNEAQ (reference sequence). CDR3 sequence (DNA): TGTGCCAGCAGCTTCCAGGGGCGCGATCAGCCCCAGCATTTT. This codes for CASSFQGRDQPQHF.

This clonotype was picked up one time. V and J are TRBV15 and TRBJ1-5, with a possible D match to TRBD1 (5 bases). Germline loops: CDR1 LNHNV, CDR2 YYDKDF (reference sequence). Trimming pared 0 bases from V and 4 bases from J, leaving 10 bases between. The CDR3 runs to 15 residues. CDR3 protein: CATSRDRVRNQPQHF. The CDR3 DNA sequence: TGTGCCACCAGCAGAGACAGGGTAAGGAATCAGCCCCAGCATTTT.

Many counts were recorded for this clonotype. V and J are TRBV11-2 and TRBJ1-3; D call uncertain. The CDR3 loop spans 14 amino acids. Trimming took off 4 bases at V and 3 bases at J, with 10 bases between the two ends. Germline-derived CDR1 and CDR2 are SGHAT and FQNNGV. The CDR3 nucleotides are TGTGCCAGCAGCTCTCTCCGCCGTGGAAACACCATATATTTT. This encodes CASSSLRRGNTIYF.

This clonotype was detected ten times or more. V is TRBV28 and J is TRBJ2-7; 7 bases fit TRBD2. V dropped 8 bases and J dropped 6; count of bases not matched to a gene: 16. This CDR3 contains 15 residues. Germline lookup yields CDR1 MDHEN and CDR2 SYDVKM. CDR3 bases: TGTGCCAGCTCCTCCCAAAGGACGGGAGGTTTCGAGCAGTACTTC. It is translated as CASSSQRTGGFEQYF.

There are many counts of this clonotype. The chain recombines TRBV11-2 with TRBJ1-2, with D tentatively TRBD1 (5 bases). CDR1 is SGHAT and CDR2 is FQNNGV in the germline V gene. There are 14 residues in the CDR3. The germline V and J ends were trimmed by 4 bases and 2 bases, with 11 bases remaining between them. The CDR3 loop reads CASSSRGTNYGYTF. The CDR3 nucleotides are TGTGCCAGCAGCTCCCGGGGGACGAACTATGGCTACACCTTC.

Many counts were recorded for this clonotype. This chain joins TRBV6-2 or TRBV6-3 and TRBJ1-2; possible D gene TRBD1, 6 bases. With 8 bases removed from V and 4 bases from J, the gap between germline ends came to 14 bases. Germline values: CDR1 MNHEY, CDR2 SVGEGT. This CDR3 has 13 residues. The CDR3 DNA is TGTGCCAGCGATGACCAGGGGCTCTATGGCTACACCTTC. Translating gives CASDDQGLYGYTF.

This clonotype has at least ten counts. V is TRBV3-1 and J is TRBJ2-5; D gene uncertain. Germline CDR1 LGHDT, CDR2 YNNKEL (reference sequence). V lost 5 bases to trimming and J lost 11 bases, with 12 bases between them. This CDR3 comprises 11 residues. CDR3 sequence (DNA): TGTGCCAGCAGCTCGGCAAGAGAGCAGTACTTC. Protein sequence: CASSSAREQYF.

This clonotype has only one observation. V gene TRBV20-1 combines with J gene TRBJ1-4; D unresolved. CDR3 length: 13 residues. Germline V gene lookup returns CDR1 DFQATT and CDR2 SNEGSKA (reference sequence). CDR3 DNA sequence: TGCAGCGCGAGGCGGACAACTAATGAAAAACTGTTTTTT. Its translation: CSARRTTNEKLFF.

The chain is built from TRBV6-1 and TRBJ2-2; D is unclear. Deletions cut 6 bases from V and 7 bases from J, with 12 bases between. Germline V CDR1 and CDR2: MNHNS, SASEGT. The CDR3 has 13 amino acids. The CDR3 nucleotides read TGTGCCAGCAGATCGACCCTCTTCGGGGAGCTGTTTTTT. Encoded protein: CASRSTLFGELFF.

This clonotype was observed a handful of times. The chain uses TRBV28 and TRBJ1-3; D not certain. V lost 9 bases and J lost 4, with 10 bases in between. The CDR3 is 12 residues long. Germline V CDR1 and CDR2: MDHEN, SYDVKM. For the CDR3, the DNA is TGTGCCAGTCAGGAGTACGGAAACACCATATATTTT. This gives the protein CASQEYGNTIYF.

This clonotype was observed at least ten times. The chain is built from TRBV20-1 and TRBJ2-1; 9 nucleotides match TRBD2. V was pared by 6 bases and J by 5 bases, with 11 bases of the junction left unmatched. CDR1 and CDR2 from the germline V gene are DFQATT and SNEGSKA (reference sequence). CDR3 length equals 15 residues. The CDR3 DNA follows: TGCAGTGCCGTCCCCCTAGCGGGGACCGACAATGAGCAGTTCTTC. Its translation is CSAVPLAGTDNEQFF.

The sample holds a few counts of this clonotype. The rearrangement links TRBV24-1 to TRBJ2-3, with 8 bases lining up with TRBD1. The CDR3 is 15 residues long. The J segment lost 2 bases and the V segment lost 3 bases, leaving 3 bases of the junction unmatched. Germline V lookup: CDR1 KGHDR, CDR2 SFDVKD. In nucleotides, the CDR3 is TGTGCCACCAGTGATCGGACAGGGAACACAGATACGCAGTATTTT. Encoded protein: CATSDRTGNTDTQYF.

CDR3 sequence (DNA): TGTGCCATCAGTGAGCTCCAGGGACACAGCACAGATACGCAGTATTTT. This codes for CAISELQGHSTDTQYF. The rearrangement links TRBV10-3 to TRBJ2-3; D may be TRBD1 (6 bases). This CDR3 is 16 amino acids long. V lost 2 bases to trimming and J lost 0 bases, with 12 bases between them. Germline V CDR1 and CDR2: ENHRY, SYGVKD.

This clonotype turned up a few times. The rearrangement uses TRBV6-2 or TRBV6-3 and TRBJ2-5; 10 positions match TRBD2. The CDR3 length is 16 residues. Germline trimming cut 6 bases from V and 1 base from J; bases unmatched to any gene: 8. Germline V gives CDR1 MNHEY, CDR2 SVGEGT. CDR3 region: CASSPNSGGSQETQYF. In DNA, the CDR3 is TGTGCCAGCAGCCCTAATAGCGGGGGGTCCCAAGAGACCCAGTACTTC.

This clonotype was found many times. The chain joins TRBV28 to TRBJ2-3; 10 nucleotides match TRBD2. The CDR3 sequence is 16 residues long. CDR1 and CDR2 (germline): MDHEN, SYDVKM. V gave up 5 bases and J gave up 0 bases; unmatched junction bases: 5. This chain's CDR3 is CASSRGLAESTDTQYF. The DNA for the CDR3 is TGTGCCAGCAGTCGTGGACTAGCGGAGAGCACAGATACGCAGTATTTT.

This clonotype was observed many times. The V call is TRBV14, the J call TRBJ2-1, with 9 positions matching TRBD2. Losses at the gene ends were 2 bases for V and 9 bases for J; bases not matched to a gene: 8. Germline CDR1 reads SGHDN; CDR2 reads FVKESK. The length of the CDR3 is 15 residues. The CDR3 loop reads CASSQMGSGRGEQFF. The DNA for the CDR3 is TGTGCCAGCAGCCAAATGGGTAGCGGGAGAGGTGAGCAGTTCTTC.

This chain connects TRBV11-2 to TRBJ1-2; D is possibly TRBD1 (5 bases). This CDR3 region has 15 residues. Germline CDR1 reads SGHAT; CDR2 reads FQNNGV. V was cut by 4 bases and J by 4 bases, with 16 bases left in between. The CDR3 here is CASSSVQGRSYGYTF. The CDR3 DNA reads TGTGCCAGCAGCTCAGTCCAGGGTAGGAGCTATGGCTACACCTTC.